The 8 T cell receptor beta chains below all came from one sample that was sequenced in a study of early T cells in non-severe SARS-CoV-2 infection. TCRdb re-called the 5' RACE reads through MiXCR, storing one row per CDR3 protein. The repertoire consists of tens of thousands of distinct CDR3 sequences, with over 4.5% occurring once and the leading ten covering about 3%. The source material was whole blood, sampled at baseline. The origin of the receptors is an adult who was a healthcare worker with PCR-confirmed SARS-CoV-2 infection or an uninfected control (not recorded which).

This clonotype was picked up many times. CDR3 in DNA: TGTGCCAGCAGGGAGGCTCAGAATGAGCAGTTCTTC. Its protein product is CASREAQNEQFF. The rearrangement uses TRBV27 and TRBJ2-1; possibly TRBD2 for D (5 bases). Germline V CDR1 and CDR2: MNHEY, SMNVEV (reference sequence). The CDR3 length is 12 residues. Trimming took off 6 bases at V and 7 bases at J, with 10 bases between the two ends.

This clonotype was picked up many times. The chain links TRBV5-1 to TRBJ1-2; D might be TRBD1 (6 bases). The CDR3 spans 13 residues. Trimming left V 4 bases short and J 6 bases short, with 13 bases between. The germline CDR1 and CDR2 sequences are SGHRS and YFSETQ. CDR3 DNA sequence: TGCGCCAGCAGCCCGGGACAATGGGATGGCTACACCTTC. Protein: CASSPGQWDGYTF.

The rearrangement joins TRBV20-1 to TRBJ2-7; 15 nucleotides agree with TRBD2. Germline lookup yields CDR1 DFQATT and CDR2 SNEGSKA (reference sequence). V lost 6 bases to trimming and J lost 5 bases; unmatched junction nucleotides: 5. The CDR3 loop spans 14 amino acids. This CDR3 is CSAQGLAGGHEQYF. CDR3 nucleotides: TGCAGTGCCCAGGGACTAGCGGGAGGTCACGAGCAGTACTTC.

The V and J genes are TRBV5-5 and TRBJ1-2; 9 bases match TRBD1. This CDR3 contains 14 residues. Germline V CDR1 and CDR2: SGHKS, YYEKEE (reference sequence). Germline trimming cut 4 bases from V and 3 bases from J; bases unmatched to any gene: 4. The CDR3: CASSQQGADYGYTF. Written as DNA, the CDR3 is TGTGCCAGCAGCCAACAGGGGGCTGACTATGGCTACACCTTC.

This clonotype was seen at least ten times. The V and J genes are TRBV12-3 or TRBV12-4 and TRBJ2-7; possibly TRBD2 for D (5 bases). V was shortened by 5 bases and J by 7 bases, with 15 bases between the two germline ends. This CDR3 has 13 residues. For the CDR3, the DNA is TGTGCCAGCAGTCCGGACGGGGTAGGGGAGCAGTACTTC. Its protein is CASSPDGVGEQYF.

This clonotype was detected ten times or more. The chain joins TRBV27 to TRBJ1-5, with D unresolved. The CDR3 totals 13 residues. Trimming left V 5 bases short and J 4 bases short, with 9 bases between. Germline V gives CDR1 MNHEY, CDR2 SMNVEV (reference sequence). The DNA for the CDR3 is TGTGCCAGCAGTCCAGACTTAAATCAGCCCCAGCATTTT. Its translation is CASSPDLNQPQHF.

This clonotype was observed many times. The gene calls are TRBV5-6 and TRBJ2-5; D is perhaps TRBD1 or TRBD2 (5 bases each). Between the trimmed V and J ends, which lost 4 bases and 2 bases, there was a span of 9 bases. The CDR3 is made up of 13 amino acids. Germline V lookup: CDR1 SGHDT, CDR2 YYEEEE. As DNA, the CDR3 is TGTGCCAGCAGCCCCGGGGCACAAGAGACCCAGTACTTC. This encodes CASSPGAQETQYF.

This chain links TRBV3-1 with TRBJ2-3, with D perhaps matching TRBD1 or TRBD2 (5 bases each). The germline CDR1 and CDR2 sequences are LGHDT and YNNKEL (reference sequence). Trimming took off 0 bases at V and 6 bases at J, with 16 bases between the two ends. There are 16 residues in the CDR3. This CDR3 is CASSQDNGFGGDTQYF. As DNA, the CDR3 is TGTGCCAGCAGCCAAGATAACGGATTTGGGGGTGATACGCAGTATTTT.